This paragraph reports one T cell receptor beta chain. Its antigen is undetermined. The library attached unique molecular identifiers to individual cDNA molecules. The authors' processing: There were a median of approximately 100,000 TCRs per sample, with a range from roughly 20,000 to 700,000. TCRdb redid the calling of the RACE reads with MiXCR, one entry per CDR3 protein. These V and J calls rely on TCRdb rather than the paper's analysis. Among 130,000 or so distinct CDR3 sequences, approximately 10% were seen once, and the ten largest hold around 1.7%. The sample belongs to a study of human T cells and chemical hapten exposure. Findings and caveats of the study: The number of TCRs over 1 in 1000 frequency stayed unchanged after DPC.

The CDR3 runs 13 residues. The germline V gene encodes CDR1 KGHDR and CDR2 SFDVKD. V was clipped by 12 bases and J by 5 bases, with 18 bases between them. Time point in this sample: healthy volunteer bleed at 2 weeks. Whole blood, unfractionated, served as the material for total RNA extraction. The receptor comes from a male donor in good health. Some clones in this sample may be carry-over from other donors' samples. The V gene is TRBV24-1, the J gene TRBJ1-2; D remains unclear. The source material was whole blood. The chain's CDR3 is CAVSFGQWYGYTF. CDR3 nucleotides: TGTGCCGTATCATTCGGGCAATGGTATGGCTACACCTTC.